This TCR beta chain was sequenced during a study of molecular identifiers for immune sequencing clone quantification. Study results and limitations: Clonotypes surpassing 20 RNA copies contained over 99% of effector molecules, versus under 1% in naive cells.

The CDR3 has 15 amino acids. The germline V and J ends were trimmed by 6 bases and 6 bases, with 20 bases remaining between them. Germline V lookup: CDR1 MNHNY, CDR2 SVGAGI (reference sequence). Each CDR3 protein is one row after TCRdb ran MiXCR on the PCR reads. The data hold just under 650,000 distinct CDR3 sequences, with about 20% observed a single time. This clonotype was picked up many times. Its target is not known. The gene calls are TRBV6-6 and TRBJ1-1; D remains unclear. This TCR derives from a human donor in good health. Some libraries in this study had Jurkat cell RNA spiked in. The sample was naive CD8+ T cells from blood, with Jurkat cell RNA spiked in. Subset noted: FACS-sorted CD8+CD4-CCR7+CD45RA+ naive T cells. CDR3 DNA sequence: TGTGCCAGCAGCTTTCCGAGTGGTGTAGGAGCTGAAGCTTTCTTT. Translation gives CASSFPSGVGAEAFF.